This T cell receptor (beta chain) was found in a study of shared clonotypes between healthy human individuals. Background on the study: Each donor's CD8 memory used one plate, CD8 naive two, each CD4 subset three. Study-wide points: An effect of sequencing depth on clonotype sharing among donors was expected.

TCRdb keeps only in-frame clones here, not all; method: immunoSEQ multiplex PCR. The sample yields under 850,000 clones, just under 75% seen once. Trimming took 1 base from V and 5 from J, leaving 11 bases between them. CDR3 length: 14 residues. The germline gives CDR1 SGHDN, CDR2 FVKESK. Concerning this clone itself: Its antigen is unidentified.

The source material was memory CD4+ T cells sorted from blood. Documented subset: CD45RA-negative fraction. This receptor was taken from a woman between 25 and 40 years old in good health. The rearrangement joins TRBV14 to TRBJ2-5, with a weak D call TRBD1 (5 bases). The CDR3 protein is CASSQARGRETQYF. For the CDR3, the DNA is TGTGCCAGCAGCCAAGCAAGGGGCCGGGAGACCCAGTACTTC.